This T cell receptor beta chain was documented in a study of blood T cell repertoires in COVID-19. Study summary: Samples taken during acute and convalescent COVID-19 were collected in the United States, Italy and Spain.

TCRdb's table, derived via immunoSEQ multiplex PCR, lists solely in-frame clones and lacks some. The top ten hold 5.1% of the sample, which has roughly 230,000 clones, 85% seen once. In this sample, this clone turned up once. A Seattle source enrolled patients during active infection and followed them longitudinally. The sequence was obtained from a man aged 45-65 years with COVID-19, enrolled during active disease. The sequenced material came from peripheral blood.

This chain's CDR3 is CASRVGHLNTEAFF. The CDR3 coding sequence is TGTGCCAGCAGGGTTGGACATTTGAACACTGAAGCTTTCTTT. The genes are TRBV6-5 and TRBJ1-1; possible D gene TRBD1, 5 bases. This CDR3 is 14 amino acids long. V was trimmed by 6 bases and J by 0 bases, leaving 11 bases between them. CDR1 MNHEY and CDR2 SVGAGI come from the germline V gene.